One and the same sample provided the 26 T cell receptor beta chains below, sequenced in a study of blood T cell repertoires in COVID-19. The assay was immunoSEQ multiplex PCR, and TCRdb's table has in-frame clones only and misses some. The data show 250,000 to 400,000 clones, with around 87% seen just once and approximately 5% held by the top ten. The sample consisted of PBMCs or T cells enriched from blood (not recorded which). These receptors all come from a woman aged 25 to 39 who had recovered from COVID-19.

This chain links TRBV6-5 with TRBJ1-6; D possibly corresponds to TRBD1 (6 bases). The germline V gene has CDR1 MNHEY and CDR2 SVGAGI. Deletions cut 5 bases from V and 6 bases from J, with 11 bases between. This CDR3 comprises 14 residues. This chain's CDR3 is CASSHREINSPLHF. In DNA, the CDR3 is TGTGCCAGCAGTCACAGGGAAATTAATTCACCCCTCCACTTT.

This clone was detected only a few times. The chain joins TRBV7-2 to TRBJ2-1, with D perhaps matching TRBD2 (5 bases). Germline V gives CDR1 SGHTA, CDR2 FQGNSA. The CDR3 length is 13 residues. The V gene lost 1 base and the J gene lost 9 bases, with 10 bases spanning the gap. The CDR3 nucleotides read TGTGCCAGCAGCTTAGAGGACTCCGTTGAGCAGTTCTTC. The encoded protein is CASSLEDSVEQFF.

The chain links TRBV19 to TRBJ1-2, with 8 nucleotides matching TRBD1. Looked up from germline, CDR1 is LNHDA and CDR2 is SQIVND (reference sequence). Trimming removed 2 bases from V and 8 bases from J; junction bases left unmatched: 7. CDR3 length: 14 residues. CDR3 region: CASSIQIRGQGYTF. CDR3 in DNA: TGTGCCAGTAGTATACAGATCAGGGGGCAAGGCTACACCTTC. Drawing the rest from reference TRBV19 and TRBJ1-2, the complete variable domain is DGGITQSPKYLFRKEGQNVTLSCEQNLNHDAMYWYRQDPGQGLRLIYYSQIVNDFQKGDIAEGYSVSREKKESFPLTVTSAQKNPTAFYLCASSIQIRGQGYTFGSGTRLTVV.

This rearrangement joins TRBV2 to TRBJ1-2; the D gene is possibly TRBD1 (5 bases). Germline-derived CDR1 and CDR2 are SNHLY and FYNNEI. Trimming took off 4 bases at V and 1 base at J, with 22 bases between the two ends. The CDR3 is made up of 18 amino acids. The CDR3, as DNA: TGTGCCAGCAGTGCGACCTATGCGACAGCAGGCCTTAACTATGGCTACACCTTC. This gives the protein CASSATYATAGLNYGYTF. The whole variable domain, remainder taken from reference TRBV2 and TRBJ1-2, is EPEVTQTPSHQVTQMGQEVILRCVPISNHLYFYWYRQILGQKVEFLVSFYNNEISEKSEIFDDQFSVERPDGSNFTLKIRSTKLEDSAMYFCASSATYATAGLNYGYTFGSGTRLTVV.

In DNA, the CDR3 is TGCGCCAGCGATCCAGGGGGCTGGGGCACTGAAGCTTTCTTT. It codes for CASDPGGWGTEAFF. The chain joins TRBV5-1 to TRBJ1-1, with 8 bases matching TRBD1. J lost 4 bases, V lost 7 bases, and 9 bases had no gene match. This CDR3 is 14 amino acids long. CDR1 and CDR2 from the germline V gene are SGHRS and YFSETQ. Full variable domain (rest looked up from reference TRBV5-1 and TRBJ1-1): KAGVTQTPRYLIKTRGQQVTLSCSPISGHRSVSWYQQTPGQGLQFLFEYFSETQRNKGNFPGRFSGRQFSNSRSEMNVSTLELGDSALYLCASDPGGWGTEAFFGQGTRLTVV.

CDR3 region: CASSPGRGEQYF. The DNA for the CDR3 is TGCGCCAGCAGCCCAGGCCGGGGCGAGCAGTACTTC. The chain combines TRBV4-3 with TRBJ2-7, with D tentatively TRBD2 (5 bases). Germline values: CDR1 LGHNA, CDR2 YSLEER. CDR3 length: 12 residues. The V and J ends lost 4 bases and 6 bases respectively, with 10 bases between them.

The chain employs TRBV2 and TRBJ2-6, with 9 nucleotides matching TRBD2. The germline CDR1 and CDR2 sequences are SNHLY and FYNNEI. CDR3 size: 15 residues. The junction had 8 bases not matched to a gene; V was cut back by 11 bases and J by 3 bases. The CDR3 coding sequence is TGTGCCCGCGGGAGGGAATCTCTTGGGGCCAACGTCCTGACTTTC. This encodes CARGRESLGANVLTF.

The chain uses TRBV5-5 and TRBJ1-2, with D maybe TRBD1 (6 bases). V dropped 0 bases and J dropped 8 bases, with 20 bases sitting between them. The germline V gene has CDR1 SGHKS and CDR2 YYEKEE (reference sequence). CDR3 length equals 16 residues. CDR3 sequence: CASSLGTGWGRGGYTF. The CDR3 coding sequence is TGTGCCAGCAGCTTGGGTACCGGCTGGGGGCGAGGGGGCTACACCTTC.

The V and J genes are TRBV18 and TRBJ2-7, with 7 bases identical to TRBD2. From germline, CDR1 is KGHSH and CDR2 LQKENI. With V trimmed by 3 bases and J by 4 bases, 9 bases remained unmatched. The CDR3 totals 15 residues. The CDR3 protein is CASSPSGGLVYEQYF. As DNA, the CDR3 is TGTGCCAGCTCACCTTCGGGAGGCCTCGTTTACGAGCAGTACTTC.

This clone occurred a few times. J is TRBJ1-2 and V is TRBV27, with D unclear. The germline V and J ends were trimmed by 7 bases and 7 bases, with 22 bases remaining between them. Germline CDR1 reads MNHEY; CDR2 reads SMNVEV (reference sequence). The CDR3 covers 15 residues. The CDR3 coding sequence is TGTGCCAGCAAGTCGGAGGAACGGCGTAGAAGTGGCTACACCTTC. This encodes CASKSEERRRSGYTF.

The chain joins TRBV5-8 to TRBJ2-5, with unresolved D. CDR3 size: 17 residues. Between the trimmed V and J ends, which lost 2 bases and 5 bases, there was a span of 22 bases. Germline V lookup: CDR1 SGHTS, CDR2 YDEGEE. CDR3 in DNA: TGTGCCAGCAGCTTCTCCTTCTCGCTACAGCTCCAGGAGACCCAGTACTTC. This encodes CASSFSFSLQLQETQYF.

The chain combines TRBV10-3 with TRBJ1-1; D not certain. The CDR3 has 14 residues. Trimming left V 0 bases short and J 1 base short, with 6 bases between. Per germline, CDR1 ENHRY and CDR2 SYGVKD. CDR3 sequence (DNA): TGTGCCATCAGTGAGTCGATGAGGAACACTGAAGCTTTCTTT. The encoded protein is CAISESMRNTEAFF.

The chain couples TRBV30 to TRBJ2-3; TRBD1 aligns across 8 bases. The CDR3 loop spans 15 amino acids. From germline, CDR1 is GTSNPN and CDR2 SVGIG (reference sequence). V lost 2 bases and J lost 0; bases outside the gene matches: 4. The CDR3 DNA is TGTGCCTGGAGTCCTACAGGGGGGAGCACAGATACGCAGTATTTT. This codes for CAWSPTGGSTDTQYF.

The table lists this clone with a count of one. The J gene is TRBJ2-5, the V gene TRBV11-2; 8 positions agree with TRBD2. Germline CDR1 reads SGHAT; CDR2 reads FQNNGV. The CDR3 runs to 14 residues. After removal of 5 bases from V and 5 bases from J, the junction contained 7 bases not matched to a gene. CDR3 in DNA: TGTGCCAGCAGCGAAAGCGGGGGTTCTGAGACCCAGTACTTC. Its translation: CASSESGGSETQYF.

Here the CDR3 DNA reads TGTGCCAGCAGTTTTGGACAGAACTCTGGGGCCAACGTCCTGACTTTC. Translating gives CASSFGQNSGANVLTF. The rearrangement links TRBV6-5 to TRBJ2-6; perhaps TRBD1 as D (6 bases). This CDR3 contains 16 residues. Germline loops: CDR1 MNHEY, CDR2 SVGAGI. V shed 4 bases and J shed 0 bases, with 10 bases lying between them.

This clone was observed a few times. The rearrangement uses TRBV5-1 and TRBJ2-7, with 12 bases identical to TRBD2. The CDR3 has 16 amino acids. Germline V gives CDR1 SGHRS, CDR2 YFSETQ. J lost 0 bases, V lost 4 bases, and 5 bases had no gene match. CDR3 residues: CASSPRTSGASYEQYF. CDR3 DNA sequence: TGCGCCAGCAGCCCGAGGACTAGCGGGGCCTCCTACGAGCAGTACTTC. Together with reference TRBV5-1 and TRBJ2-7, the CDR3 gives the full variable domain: KAGVTQTPRYLIKTRGQQVTLSCSPISGHRSVSWYQQTPGQGLQFLFEYFSETQRNKGNFPGRFSGRQFSNSRSEMNVSTLELGDSALYLCASSPRTSGASYEQYFGPGTRLTVT.

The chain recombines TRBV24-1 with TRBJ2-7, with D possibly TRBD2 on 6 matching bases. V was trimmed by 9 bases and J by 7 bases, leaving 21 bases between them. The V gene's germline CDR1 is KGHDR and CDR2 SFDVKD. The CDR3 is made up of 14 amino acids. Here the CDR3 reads CATAGWRDGAEQYF. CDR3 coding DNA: TGTGCCACCGCTGGCTGGAGGGACGGTGCGGAGCAGTACTTC.

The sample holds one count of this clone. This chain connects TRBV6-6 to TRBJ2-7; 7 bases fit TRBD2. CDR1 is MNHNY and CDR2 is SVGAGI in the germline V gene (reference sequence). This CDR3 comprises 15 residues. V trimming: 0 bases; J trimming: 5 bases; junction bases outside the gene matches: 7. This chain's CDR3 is CASSYSRGRGDEQYF. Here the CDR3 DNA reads TGTGCCAGCAGTTACTCCAGAGGGAGGGGCGACGAGCAGTACTTC.

CDR3 sequence: CASSTSTFRQGSSEKLFF. CDR3 sequence (DNA): TGTGCCAGTAGTACTTCAACCTTCCGGCAGGGATCCTCGGAAAAACTGTTTTTT. The V gene is TRBV19, the J gene TRBJ1-4; tentative D call: TRBD1 (5 bases). The CDR3 consists of 18 residues. V lost 4 bases and J 8 bases, leaving 26 bases between the germline ends. Germline values: CDR1 LNHDA, CDR2 SQIVND (reference sequence). Using reference TRBV19 and TRBJ1-4 for the parts outside the CDR3, the full variable domain is DGGITQSPKYLFRKEGQNVTLSCEQNLNHDAMYWYRQDPGQGLRLIYYSQIVNDFQKGDIAEGYSVSREKKESFPLTVTSAQKNPTAFYLCASSTSTFRQGSSEKLFFGSGTQLSVL.

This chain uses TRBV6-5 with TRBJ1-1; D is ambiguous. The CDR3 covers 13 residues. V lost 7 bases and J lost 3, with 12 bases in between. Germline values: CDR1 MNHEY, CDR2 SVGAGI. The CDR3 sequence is CASTLNRDTEAFF. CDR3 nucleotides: TGTGCCAGCACTCTCAATCGGGACACTGAAGCTTTCTTT.

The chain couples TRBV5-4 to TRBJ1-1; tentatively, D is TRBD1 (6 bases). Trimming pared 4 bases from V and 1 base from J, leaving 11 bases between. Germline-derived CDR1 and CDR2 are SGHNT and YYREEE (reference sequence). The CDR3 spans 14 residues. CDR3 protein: CASSREQGNTEAFF. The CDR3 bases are TGTGCCAGCAGCCGGGAACAGGGGAACACTGAAGCTTTCTTT.

The CDR3 loop is CASSLEQRTGDTQYF. The CDR3 coding sequence is TGCGCCAGCAGCTTGGAACAGAGAACCGGAGATACGCAGTATTTT. This chain connects TRBV5-1 to TRBJ2-3; no clear D gene. Germline V gene lookup returns CDR1 SGHRS and CDR2 YFSETQ. CDR3 length: 15 amino acids. Trimming stripped 0 bases from V and 5 bases from J, with 13 bases between.

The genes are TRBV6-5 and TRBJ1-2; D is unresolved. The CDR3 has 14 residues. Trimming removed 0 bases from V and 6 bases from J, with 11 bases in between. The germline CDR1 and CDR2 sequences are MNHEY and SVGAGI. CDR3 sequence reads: CASSYSEGFDGYTF. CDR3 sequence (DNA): TGTGCCAGCAGTTACTCTGAGGGATTCGATGGCTACACCTTC.

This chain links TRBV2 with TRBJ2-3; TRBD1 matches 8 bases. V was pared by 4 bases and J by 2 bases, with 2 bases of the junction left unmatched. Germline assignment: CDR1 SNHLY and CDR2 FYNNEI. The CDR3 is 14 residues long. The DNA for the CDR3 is TGTGCCAGCAGTGGGACAGGGAACACAGATACGCAGTATTTT. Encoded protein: CASSGTGNTDTQYF. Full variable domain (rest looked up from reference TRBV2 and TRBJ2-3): EPEVTQTPSHQVTQMGQEVILRCVPISNHLYFYWYRQILGQKVEFLVSFYNNEISEKSEIFDDQFSVERPDGSNFTLKIRSTKLEDSAMYFCASSGTGNTDTQYFGPGTRLTVL.

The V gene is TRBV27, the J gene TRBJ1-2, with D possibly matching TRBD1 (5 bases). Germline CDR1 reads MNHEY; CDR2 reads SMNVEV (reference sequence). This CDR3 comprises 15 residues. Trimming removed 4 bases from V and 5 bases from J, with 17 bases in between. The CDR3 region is CASSWASGEVYGYTF. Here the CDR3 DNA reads TGTGCCAGCAGTTGGGCCTCGGGGGAAGTATATGGCTACACCTTC.

The CDR3 nucleotides read TGTGCCAGCAGCGTAATTGGGGGGTCCGGAAACACCATATATTTT. Translating gives CASSVIGGSGNTIYF. The chain links TRBV9 to TRBJ1-3; possible D gene TRBD1, 5 bases. Germline CDR1 and CDR2: SGDLS and YYNGEE. The CDR3 has 15 amino acids. V lost 1 base to trimming and J lost 4 bases, with 12 bases between them. The full variable domain, completed using reference TRBV9 and TRBJ1-3, is DSGVTQTPKHLITATGQRVTLRCSPRSGDLSVYWYQQSLDQGLQFLIQYYNGEERAKGNILERFSAQQFPDLHSELNLSSLELGDSALYFCASSVIGGSGNTIYFGEGSWLTVV.